Presented here are 24 T cell receptor beta chains from one specimen sequenced in a study of glioma-infiltrating T cells after dendritic cell vaccination. The data were produced by immunoSEQ multiplex PCR, yet TCRdb's version contains in-frame clones alone and is incomplete. The sample shows around 37,000 clones, 70% to 85% of them seen only once. This sample comprised blood, obtained before dendritic cell vaccination. Receptors were obtained from a human donor with glioblastoma.

This clone occurred once. The V call is TRBV28, the J call TRBJ2-3, with TRBD1 as a possible D gene (6 bases). Germline CDR1 MDHEN, CDR2 SYDVKM. This CDR3 has 14 amino acids. Trimming took off 7 bases at V and 4 bases at J, with 15 bases between the two ends. The CDR3 sequence is CASMGQNTADTQYF. The CDR3 nucleotides read TGTGCCAGCATGGGACAAAATACGGCAGATACGCAGTATTTT.

V usage is TRBV5-6 and J usage is TRBJ1-2; the D gene is possibly TRBD1 (5 bases). The V end was cut by 0 bases, the J end by 5 bases, with 14 bases between. CDR1 and CDR2 from the germline V gene are SGHDT and YYEEEE. The CDR3 has 15 amino acids. The CDR3 sequence is CASSLGPWGGYGYTF. For the CDR3, the DNA is TGTGCCAGCAGCTTGGGGCCTTGGGGCGGTTATGGCTACACCTTC.

CDR3 residues: CASSQGRATDTQYF. The CDR3 DNA reads TGCGCCAGCAGCCAAGGGAGGGCCACAGATACGCAGTATTTT. The chain combines TRBV4-1 with TRBJ2-3; maybe TRBD2 (6 bases). Germline assignment: CDR1 MGHRA and CDR2 YSYEKL. Trimming took 1 base from V and 2 from J, leaving 7 bases between them. This CDR3 region has 14 residues.

The chain carries TRBV6-5 and TRBJ1-4; perhaps TRBD1 as D (5 bases). This CDR3 is built from 15 residues. The V and J ends lost 6 bases and 4 bases respectively, with 15 bases between them. Per the germline V gene, CDR1 is MNHEY and CDR2 is SVGAGI. Here the CDR3 reads CASSPGQGYNEKLFF. The CDR3 nucleotides read TGTGCCAGCAGCCCAGGCCAGGGATATAATGAAAAACTGTTTTTT.

The chain carries TRBV5-1 and TRBJ2-7; 7 nucleotides match TRBD2. Germline loops: CDR1 SGHRS, CDR2 YFSETQ. V was clipped by 5 bases and J by 0 bases; unmatched bases: 5. The CDR3 has 14 residues. CDR3 in amino acids: CASRLSGGSYEQYF. The CDR3 DNA is TGCGCCAGCAGGCTCTCGGGGGGCTCCTACGAGCAGTACTTC.

The chain joins TRBV2 to TRBJ2-5, with 9 bases aligning to TRBD2. CDR1 is SNHLY, CDR2 FYNNEI, per germline. Losses at the gene ends were 4 bases for V and 2 bases for J; bases not matched to a gene: 2. The length of the CDR3 is 14 residues. The CDR3 sequence: CASSGLAAQETQYF. The CDR3 DNA reads as TGTGCCAGCAGTGGACTAGCGGCGCAAGAGACCCAGTACTTC.

The chain combines TRBV14 with TRBJ2-1, with 9 nucleotides matching TRBD2. Germline V gene lookup returns CDR1 SGHDN and CDR2 FVKESK. The CDR3 is 16 residues long. After removal of 2 bases from V and 6 bases from J, the junction contained 8 bases not matched to a gene. The CDR3 reads CASSQWQRGAGNEQFF. The CDR3 DNA follows: TGTGCCAGCAGCCAATGGCAGCGGGGGGCCGGCAATGAGCAGTTCTTC.

This clone appeared once. This chain joins TRBV6-5 and TRBJ2-6, with a tentative D call TRBD2 (5 bases). This CDR3 contains 15 residues. The germline CDR1 and CDR2 sequences are MNHEY and SVGAGI. V dropped 10 bases and J dropped 0 bases, with 13 bases sitting between them. The CDR3 region is CATSRRGSGANVLTF. The CDR3 coding sequence is TGTGCCACCAGCCGTCGGGGCTCTGGGGCCAACGTCCTGACTTTC.

This clone was counted a single time. The chain couples TRBV5-1 to TRBJ2-2, with 13 bases fitting TRBD2. Unmatched junction bases numbered 3, after V lost 0 bases and J lost 4 bases. CDR1 and CDR2 from the germline V gene are SGHRS and YFSETQ. The CDR3 is made up of 17 amino acids. CDR3 DNA sequence: TGCGCCAGCAGCTTGGGACTAGCGGGGGGAGTCACCGGGGAGCTGTTTTTT. This encodes CASSLGLAGGVTGELFF.

This chain links TRBV30 with TRBJ1-4; 8 bases align to TRBD1. CDR1 GTSNPN and CDR2 SVGIG come from the germline V gene (reference sequence). The CDR3 covers 13 residues. Losses at the gene ends were 4 bases for V and 7 bases for J; bases not matched to a gene: 5. DNA of the CDR3: TGTGCCTGGAACACAGGGGGAACTGAAAAACTGTTTTTT. Translated, it gives CAWNTGGTEKLFF.

The CDR3 nucleotides are TGTGCCAGCAGCTTACGACAGGGGCTCCCCTACGAGCAGTACTTC. It specifies CASSLRQGLPYEQYF. This chain links TRBV11-3 with TRBJ2-7, with 8 bases identical to TRBD1. This CDR3 has 15 residues. Looked up from germline, CDR1 is SGHNT and CDR2 is YENEEA. The J segment lost 2 bases and the V segment lost 2 bases, leaving 5 bases of the junction unmatched.

This clone was seen a single time. The chain carries TRBV9 and TRBJ2-1, with D maybe TRBD2 (6 bases). The CDR3 covers 16 residues. V dropped 2 bases and J dropped 5 bases, with 17 bases sitting between them. Germline CDR1 is SGDLS and CDR2 is YYNGEE. The CDR3 loop reads CASSVPPRLGNNEQFF. In nucleotides, the CDR3 is TGTGCCAGCAGCGTGCCCCCCAGACTAGGCAACAATGAGCAGTTCTTC.

The DNA of the CDR3 is TGTGCCAGTAGTAGATCAGGGGGGACTGAAGCTTTCTTT. This encodes CASSRSGGTEAFF. V usage is TRBV19 and J usage is TRBJ1-1, with TRBD1 identical over 7 bases. This CDR3 comprises 13 residues. Germline values: CDR1 LNHDA, CDR2 SQIVND (reference sequence). Trimming removed 4 bases from V and 5 bases from J; junction bases left unmatched: 4.

The chain links TRBV11-2 to TRBJ1-6; perhaps TRBD1 as D (5 bases). V was cut by 1 base and J by 11 bases, with 9 bases left in between. From germline, CDR1 is SGHAT and CDR2 FQNNGV. The CDR3 length is 13 residues. The CDR3 sequence: CASSLAGETPLHF. CDR3 sequence (DNA): TGTGCCAGCAGCTTAGCGGGGGAGACACCCCTCCACTTT.

This clone has more than one count but fewer than ten. The CDR3 protein is CASSWPGQGNQETQYF. In DNA, the CDR3 is TGTGCCAGCAGCTGGCCGGGACAGGGTAACCAAGAGACCCAGTACTTC. The chain employs TRBV11-3 and TRBJ2-5; 9 bases fit TRBD1. Germline loops: CDR1 SGHNT, CDR2 YENEEA. V gave up 4 bases and J gave up 0 bases; unmatched junction bases: 6. This CDR3 region has 16 residues.

This chain joins TRBV9 and TRBJ2-1; TRBD2 aligns across 7 bases. The CDR3 has 13 amino acids. Germline CDR1 is SGDLS and CDR2 is YYNGEE. V lost 0 bases, J lost 8 bases, and 2 bases stayed unmatched. For the CDR3, the DNA is TGTGCCAGCAGCGTAGACGGGGGGTATGAGCAGTTCTTC. Translation: CASSVDGGYEQFF.

In its sample, this clone was seen a few times. The V gene is TRBV5-1, the J gene TRBJ1-5, with 9 nucleotides matching TRBD1. Germline CDR1 reads SGHRS; CDR2 reads YFSETQ. This CDR3 contains 15 residues. The V and J ends lost 3 bases and 4 bases, in that order; junction bases with no gene match: 5. For the CDR3, the DNA is TGCGCCAGCAGCTGGGGACAGGGAGAGAATCAGCCCCAGCATTTT. This codes for CASSWGQGENQPQHF.

The J gene is TRBJ1-3, the V gene TRBV2; tentative D call: TRBD1 (6 bases). CDR3 length: 15 residues. The ends were cut back, 6 bases at V and 0 bases at J, with 12 bases in the middle. CDR1 and CDR2 (germline): SNHLY, FYNNEI. CDR3 DNA: TGTGCCAGCAGCTGGACAGAGAGCTCTGGAAACACCATATATTTT. Translation: CASSWTESSGNTIYF.

This rearrangement joins TRBV13 to TRBJ2-1; TRBD2 matches at 10 bases. Germline V gives CDR1 PRHDT, CDR2 FYEKMQ (reference sequence). The trim removed 6 bases at V and 10 bases at J, leaving 15 bases unmatched. The CDR3 length is 16 residues. CDR3 residues: CASSNSDSGGAGEQFF. CDR3 bases: TGTGCCAGCAGTAACTCCGACAGCGGGGGGGCGGGGGAGCAGTTCTTC.

The chain couples TRBV4-1 to TRBJ1-2, with 10 bases matching TRBD1. The junction had 20 bases not matched to a gene; V was cut back by 0 bases and J by 4 bases. Germline V gives CDR1 MGHRA, CDR2 YSYEKL. CDR3 length: 21 amino acids. CDR3 nucleotide sequence: TGCGCCAGCAGCCAAGAAGCGGGGTCGGGACAGGGGTCCGTCGGGCTCTATGGCTACACCTTC. Translation: CASSQEAGSGQGSVGLYGYTF.

This clone occurred many times. In DNA form, the CDR3 reads TGTGGTCGGGGGGGGTCACCCCTCCACTTT. As protein: CGRGGSPLHF. The chain is built from TRBV30 and TRBJ1-6; D might be TRBD1 (5 bases). CDR3 length: 10 amino acids. Germline CDR1 is GTSNPN and CDR2 is SVGIG (reference sequence).

The rearrangement joins TRBV29-1 to TRBJ2-5; TRBD2 matches at 8 bases. This CDR3 is built from 17 residues. Unmatched junction bases numbered 12, after V lost 1 base and J lost 2 bases. CDR1 SQVTM and CDR2 ANQGSEA come from the germline V gene. The CDR3 is CSVEARGGSGVQETQYF. The CDR3, as DNA: TGCAGCGTTGAAGCTAGGGGAGGTAGCGGGGTTCAAGAGACCCAGTACTTC.

The V call is TRBV6-5, the J call TRBJ2-1; TRBD1 aligns across 11 bases. The CDR3 is 13 residues long. V lost 8 bases and J lost 7; bases outside the gene matches: 4. The germline gives CDR1 MNHEY, CDR2 SVGAGI. CDR3: CASRGTGGNEQFF. The CDR3, as DNA: TGTGCCAGCCGGGGGACAGGGGGGAATGAGCAGTTCTTC.

This clone came up a few times. The rearrangement joins TRBV27 to TRBJ1-2; 9 nucleotides match TRBD1. The trim removed 6 bases at V and 7 bases at J, leaving 6 bases unmatched. Germline-derived CDR1 and CDR2 are MNHEY and SMNVEV (reference sequence). There are 13 residues in the CDR3. The CDR3 sequence: CASSQTGGVGYTF. The CDR3 region has the DNA TGTGCCAGCAGCCAGACAGGGGGTGTTGGCTACACCTTC.